This is a list of T cell receptor beta chains from one sample in a study of cytomegalovirus exposure and HLA in healthy donors. Generated by immunoSEQ multiplex PCR, the TCRdb table keeps only in-frame clones and is missing some. Seen here are 100,000 to 120,000 clones, 70% to 90% observed once, and the top ten hold more than 1.4%. Sequenced input: PBMCs. These receptors were collected from a woman aged 25-40 years in good health and CMV-seropositive. Each CDR3 is given with its conserved first and last residue. D genes are given only for firm matches. Size is omitted from some rows. Given values are once, few, many or a class for expanded clones.

clone_size: few
v_call: TRBV9
j_call: TRBJ2-5
d_call: -
cdr3_aa: CASSVGLRGETQYF
cdr3_nt: TGTGCCAGCAGCGTAGGGCTCAGGGGTGAGACCCAGTACTTC

clone_size: -
v_call: TRBV19
j_call: TRBJ2-7
d_call: TRBD2
cdr3_aa: CASSMAAAGGGEQYF
cdr3_nt: TGTGCCAGTAGTATGGCTGCTGCGGGAGGAGGCGAGCAGTACTTC

clone_size: once
v_call: TRBV9
j_call: TRBJ2-1
d_call: TRBD2
cdr3_aa: CASSPGTSGSSYNEQFF
cdr3_nt: TGTGCCAGCAGCCCAGGGACTAGCGGGAGCTCCTACAATGAGCAGTTCTTC

clone_size: -
v_call: TRBV19
j_call: TRBJ2-1
d_call: -
cdr3_aa: CASTSPDRSYNEQFF
cdr3_nt: TGTGCCAGTACCTCCCCGGACAGATCTTACAATGAGCAGTTCTTC

clone_size: -
v_call: TRBV5-1
j_call: TRBJ2-7
d_call: -
cdr3_aa: CASSLGGTTDEQYF
cdr3_nt: TGCGCCAGCAGCTTAGGGGGAACCACAGACGAGCAGTACTTC

clone_size: -
v_call: TRBV7-9
j_call: TRBJ2-3
d_call: -
cdr3_aa: CASSPPDRSSTDTQYF
cdr3_nt: TGTGCCAGCAGCCCACCGGACAGATCTAGCACAGATACGCAGTATTTT

clone_size: -
v_call: TRBV4-1
j_call: TRBJ2-1
d_call: TRBD2
cdr3_aa: CASSRLVAGGSYEQFF
cdr3_nt: TGCGCCAGCAGCCGTCTCGTCGCGGGAGGTTCGTATGAGCAGTTCTTC

clone_size: few
v_call: TRBV5-6
j_call: TRBJ2-5
d_call: -
cdr3_aa: CASSLNPRKPRETQYF
cdr3_nt: TGTGCCAGCAGCTTGAACCCTAGAAAGCCTCGAGAGACCCAGTACTTC

clone_size: -
v_call: TRBV28
j_call: TRBJ2-1
d_call: TRBD2
cdr3_aa: CASSFPLAGVNNEQFF
cdr3_nt: TGTGCCAGCAGTTTCCCACTAGCGGGAGTAAACAATGAGCAGTTCTTC

clone_size: -
v_call: TRBV6-5
j_call: TRBJ2-5
d_call: TRBD2
cdr3_aa: CASSYSGGEEETQYF
cdr3_nt: TGTGCCAGCAGTTACTCGGGGGGGGAGGAAGAGACCCAGTACTTC

clone_size: once
v_call: TRBV6-6
j_call: TRBJ2-3
d_call: -
cdr3_aa: CASSLVTDTQYF
cdr3_nt: TGTGCCAGCAGTTTAGTCACAGATACGCAGTATTTT

clone_size: -
v_call: TRBV5-1
j_call: TRBJ2-5
d_call: TRBD2
cdr3_aa: CASSYTSGSQETQYF
cdr3_nt: TGCGCCAGCAGTTATACTAGCGGGAGCCAAGAGACCCAGTACTTC

clone_size: -
v_call: TRBV4-1
j_call: TRBJ2-7
d_call: -
cdr3_aa: CASSQVSVTSYEQYF
cdr3_nt: TGCGCCAGCAGCCAAGTCAGCGTAACCTCCTACGAGCAGTACTTC

clone_size: -
v_call: TRBV27
j_call: TRBJ2-7
d_call: -
cdr3_aa: CASSLRGWVYEQYF
cdr3_nt: TGTGCCAGCAGTTTAAGGGGCTGGGTCTACGAGCAGTACTTC

clone_size: medium-sized
v_call: TRBV6-1
j_call: TRBJ2-7
d_call: TRBD1
cdr3_aa: CASSERTGPYEQYF
cdr3_nt: TGTGCCAGCAGTGAACGGACAGGGCCCTACGAGCAGTACTTC

clone_size: -
v_call: TRBV9
j_call: TRBJ2-1
d_call: -
cdr3_aa: CASSVELVQAYNEQFF
cdr3_nt: TGTGCCAGCAGCGTAGAACTGGTCCAAGCTTACAATGAGCAGTTCTTC

clone_size: -
v_call: TRBV27
j_call: TRBJ2-2
d_call: TRBD2
cdr3_aa: CASSRTLRTSGRGRGGELFF
cdr3_nt: TGTGCCAGCAGCCGAACCCTAAGGACTAGCGGGAGGGGTCGGGGCGGGGAGCTGTTTTTT

clone_size: -
v_call: TRBV2
j_call: TRBJ2-7
d_call: -
cdr3_aa: CASSEFRQVMAQRYF
cdr3_nt: TGTGCCAGCAGTGAGTTCCGACAGGTTATGGCGCAGCGGTACTTC

clone_size: -
v_call: TRBV19
j_call: TRBJ2-3
d_call: TRBD2
cdr3_aa: CASSIVASGSTDTQYF
cdr3_nt: TGTGCCAGTAGTATAGTCGCTAGCGGGAGCACAGATACGCAGTATTTT

clone_size: -
v_call: TRBV4-1
j_call: TRBJ1-2
d_call: TRBD1
cdr3_aa: CASSQDPPDRIGGYTF
cdr3_nt: TGCGCCAGCAGCCAAGATCCGCCGGACAGGATCGGTGGCTACACCTTC

clone_size: once
v_call: TRBV10-1
j_call: TRBJ2-7
d_call: -
cdr3_aa: CASVSRTQTRGADEQYF
cdr3_nt: TGCGCCAGCGTCTCCAGGACCCAAACGCGGGGTGCCGACGAGCAGTACTTC

clone_size: -
v_call: TRBV9
j_call: TRBJ2-4
d_call: TRBD2
cdr3_aa: CASSLGTSADIAKNIQYF
cdr3_nt: TGTGCCAGCAGCCTCGGGACTAGCGCAGATATAGCCAAAAACATTCAGTACTTC

clone_size: -
v_call: TRBV28
j_call: TRBJ1-2
d_call: -
cdr3_aa: CASSLHGNYGYTF
cdr3_nt: TGTGCCAGCAGTTTACACGGTAACTATGGCTACACCTTC

clone_size: once
v_call: TRBV11-3
j_call: TRBJ2-4
d_call: -
cdr3_aa: CASSLDPKNIQYF
cdr3_nt: TGTGCCAGCAGCTTAGACCCGAAAAACATTCAGTACTTC

clone_size: -
v_call: TRBV25-1
j_call: TRBJ1-5
d_call: -
cdr3_aa: CASSPRGGAYQPQHF
cdr3_nt: TGTGCCAGCAGTCCCCGGGGGGGCGCCTATCAGCCCCAGCATTTT

clone_size: -
v_call: TRBV15
j_call: TRBJ2-7
d_call: TRBD2
cdr3_aa: CATSRDRGRVVPYELRVQYF
cdr3_nt: TGTGCCACCAGCAGAGATCGCGGGAGGGTTGTTCCGTACGAGCTACGTGTGCAGTACTTC

clone_size: -
v_call: TRBV28
j_call: TRBJ2-1
d_call: -
cdr3_aa: CASSSLVIEQFF
cdr3_nt: TGTGCCAGCAGTTCACTAGTGATTGAGCAGTTCTTC

clone_size: -
v_call: TRBV4-3
j_call: TRBJ2-1
d_call: TRBD1
cdr3_aa: CASSQDTTGGYNEQFF
cdr3_nt: TGCGCCAGCAGCCAAGATACGACAGGGGGGTACAATGAGCAGTTCTTC

clone_size: few
v_call: TRBV5-1
j_call: TRBJ1-2
d_call: TRBD1
cdr3_aa: CASSQSGTGSLLIYGYTF
cdr3_nt: TGCGCCAGCAGCCAATCCGGGACAGGGTCTCTACTGATCTATGGCTACACCTTC